A single sample gave rise to the 7 T cell receptor beta chains below, sequenced in a study of T cell responses to AZD1222 COVID-19 vaccine. Assay used: immunoSEQ multiplex PCR; TCRdb lists only in-frame clones, some missing. There are roughly 180,000 clones in the sample; about 90% occur only once, and 2.5% to 3% lies in the top ten. Material: peripheral blood, obtained on day 0 of MenACWY control vaccination. The source is an adult in good health.

The CDR3 region is CAWTSGQGNQPQHF. Written as DNA, the CDR3 is TGTGCCTGGACGTCGGGACAGGGAAATCAGCCCCAGCATTTT. V gene TRBV30 combines with J gene TRBJ1-5; 9 nucleotides agree with TRBD1. Germline V gene sequence: CDR1 GTSNPN, CDR2 SVGIG (reference sequence). After removal of 4 bases from V and 4 bases from J, the junction contained 5 bases not matched to a gene. There are 14 residues in the CDR3.

The V and J genes are TRBV7-9 and TRBJ1-2; D perhaps matches TRBD1 (6 bases). The V gene's germline CDR1 is SEHNR and CDR2 FQNEAQ (reference sequence). The V end lost 6 bases, the J end lost 0 bases, and 11 bases lay between the germline ends. The CDR3 runs to 14 residues. The CDR3 DNA is TGTGCCAGCAGACCGGACAGCTCTAACTATGGCTACACCTTC. Encoded protein: CASRPDSSNYGYTF.

This rearrangement joins TRBV6-2 or TRBV6-3 to TRBJ1-6, with D possibly TRBD1 on 6 matching bases. Germline assignment: CDR1 MNHEY and CDR2 SVGEGT. V gave up 4 bases and J gave up 0 bases, with 10 bases separating them. This CDR3 is built from 16 residues. This chain's CDR3 is CASSSGQSSYNSPLHF. DNA for the CDR3: TGTGCCAGCAGTTCCGGACAGAGCTCCTATAATTCACCCCTCCACTTT.

V usage is TRBV12-3 or TRBV12-4 and J usage is TRBJ1-5; D not certain. The CDR3 contains 12 residues. Deletions cut 3 bases from V and 4 bases from J, with 4 bases between. The CDR3 region is CASSFENQPQHF. CDR3 nucleotide sequence: TGTGCCAGCAGTTTCGAAAATCAGCCCCAGCATTTT.

This chain links TRBV4-2 with TRBJ2-7; tentative D call: TRBD2 (6 bases). Germline V lookup: CDR1 LGHNA, CDR2 YNFKEQ. CDR3 size: 16 residues. Trimming took off 0 bases at V and 7 bases at J, with 19 bases between the two ends. The CDR3 protein is CASSQDRRGPGREQYF. In nucleotides, the CDR3 is TGTGCCAGCAGCCAAGATCGGAGGGGTCCGGGTCGAGAGCAGTACTTC.

The chain recombines TRBV25-1 with TRBJ2-7; 11 bases map to TRBD1. The ends lost 5 bases at V and 7 bases at J; junction bases unmatched: 7. Germline V gives CDR1 MGHDK, CDR2 SYGVNS. CDR3 length equals 14 residues. The CDR3: CASSIGTGGFEQYF. In DNA form, the CDR3 reads TGTGCCAGCAGTATAGGGACAGGGGGATTTGAGCAGTACTTC.

This clone has a single count. CDR3 protein: CASSLDRGSNEQFF. The CDR3 nucleotides are TGTGCCAGCAGCTTAGACAGGGGTAGCAATGAGCAGTTCTTC. The V and J genes are TRBV7-2 and TRBJ2-1, with 7 bases fitting TRBD1. This CDR3 is 14 amino acids long. From germline, CDR1 is SGHTA and CDR2 FQGNSA. Trimming removed 1 base from V and 6 bases from J; junction bases left unmatched: 3.